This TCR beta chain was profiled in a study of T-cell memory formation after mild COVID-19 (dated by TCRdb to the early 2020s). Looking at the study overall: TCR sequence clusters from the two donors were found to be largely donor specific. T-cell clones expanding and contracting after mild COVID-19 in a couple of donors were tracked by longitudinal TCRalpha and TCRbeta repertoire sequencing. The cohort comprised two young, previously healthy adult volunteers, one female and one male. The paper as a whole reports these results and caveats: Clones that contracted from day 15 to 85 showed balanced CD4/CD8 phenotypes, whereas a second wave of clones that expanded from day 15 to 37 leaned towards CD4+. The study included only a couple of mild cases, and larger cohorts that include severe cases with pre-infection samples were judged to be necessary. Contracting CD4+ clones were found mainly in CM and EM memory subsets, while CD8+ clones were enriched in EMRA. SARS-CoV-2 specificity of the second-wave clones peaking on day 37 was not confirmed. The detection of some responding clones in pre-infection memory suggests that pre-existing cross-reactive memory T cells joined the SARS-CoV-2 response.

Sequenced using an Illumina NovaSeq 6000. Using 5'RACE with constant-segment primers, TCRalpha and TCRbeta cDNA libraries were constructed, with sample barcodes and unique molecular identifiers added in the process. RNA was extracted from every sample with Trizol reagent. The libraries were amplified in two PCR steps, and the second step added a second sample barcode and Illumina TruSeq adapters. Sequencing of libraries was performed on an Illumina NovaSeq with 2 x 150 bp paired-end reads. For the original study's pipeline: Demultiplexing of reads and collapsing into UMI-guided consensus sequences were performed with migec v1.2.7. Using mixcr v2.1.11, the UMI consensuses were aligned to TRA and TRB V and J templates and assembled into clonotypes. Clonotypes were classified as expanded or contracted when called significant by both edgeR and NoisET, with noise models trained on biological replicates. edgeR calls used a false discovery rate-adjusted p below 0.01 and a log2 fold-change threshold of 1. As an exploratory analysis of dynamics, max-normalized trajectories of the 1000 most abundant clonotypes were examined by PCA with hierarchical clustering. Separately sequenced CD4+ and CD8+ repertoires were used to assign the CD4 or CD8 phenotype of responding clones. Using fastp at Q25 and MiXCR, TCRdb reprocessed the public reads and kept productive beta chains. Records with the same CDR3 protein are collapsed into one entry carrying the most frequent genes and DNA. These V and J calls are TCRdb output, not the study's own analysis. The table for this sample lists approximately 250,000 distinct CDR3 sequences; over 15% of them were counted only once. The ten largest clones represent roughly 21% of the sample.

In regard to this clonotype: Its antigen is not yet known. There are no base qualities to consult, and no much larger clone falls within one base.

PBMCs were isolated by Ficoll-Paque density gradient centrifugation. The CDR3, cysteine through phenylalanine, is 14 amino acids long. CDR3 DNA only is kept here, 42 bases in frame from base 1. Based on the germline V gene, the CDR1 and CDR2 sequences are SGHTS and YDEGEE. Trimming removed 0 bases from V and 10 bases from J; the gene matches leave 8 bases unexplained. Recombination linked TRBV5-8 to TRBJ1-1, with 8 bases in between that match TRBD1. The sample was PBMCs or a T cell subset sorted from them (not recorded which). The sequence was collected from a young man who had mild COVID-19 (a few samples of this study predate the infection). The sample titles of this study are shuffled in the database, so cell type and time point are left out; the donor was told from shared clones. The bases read TGTGCCAGCAGCTTGGCCGAGGCAGGGGGCAGAGCTTTCTTT. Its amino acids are CASSLAEAGGRAFF.